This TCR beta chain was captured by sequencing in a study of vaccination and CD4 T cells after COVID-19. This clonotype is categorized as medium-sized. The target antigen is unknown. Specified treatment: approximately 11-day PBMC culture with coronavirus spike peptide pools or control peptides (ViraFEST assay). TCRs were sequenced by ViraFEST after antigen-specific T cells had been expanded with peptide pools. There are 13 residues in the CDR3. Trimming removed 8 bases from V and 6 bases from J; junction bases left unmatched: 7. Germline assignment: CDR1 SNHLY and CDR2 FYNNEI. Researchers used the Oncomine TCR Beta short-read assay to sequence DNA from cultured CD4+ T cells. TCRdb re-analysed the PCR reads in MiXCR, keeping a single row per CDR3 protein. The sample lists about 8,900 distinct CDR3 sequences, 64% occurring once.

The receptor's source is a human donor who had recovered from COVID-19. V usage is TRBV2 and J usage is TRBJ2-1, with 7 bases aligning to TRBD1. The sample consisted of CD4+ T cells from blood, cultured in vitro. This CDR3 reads CASLGTASNEQFF. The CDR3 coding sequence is TGTGCCAGCCTGGGGACAGCGTCCAATGAGCAGTTCTTC.